This record covers a single T cell receptor beta chain. The sample comes from a study of CD8 T cells in Susac syndrome. The RNA input was roughly 0.45 to 1 ug, and it was reverse transcribed with random hexamers. MiXCR, run by TCRdb on the immunoSEQ multiplex PCR reads, gives a single entry per CDR3 protein. The sample includes approximately 180,000 distinct CDR3 sequences, about 94% seen only once; the top ten take over 0.08%. V shed 0 bases and J 6 bases; nucleotides not matched to a gene: 6. Germline V gene data show CDR1 as SGHNT and CDR2 as YYREEE (reference sequence). The CDR3 extends over 14 amino acids.

Sequences were obtained from CD4+ T cells from PBMCs. The sequence was collected from a human donor with multiple sclerosis. V is TRBV5-4 and J is TRBJ2-7; TRBD2 agrees at 7 bases. DNA for the CDR3: TGTGCCAGCAGCTTGGGGGGGAGGGGCGGCGAGCAGTACTTC. It specifies CASSLGGRGGEQYF.